These 10 T cell receptor beta chains share one sample of origin, sequenced in a study of blood T cell repertoires in COVID-19. TCRdb's table, derived via immunoSEQ multiplex PCR, lists solely in-frame clones and lacks some. Seen here are roughly 220,000 clones, roughly 89% observed once, and the top ten hold around 16%. The specimen was PBMCs or T cells enriched from blood (not recorded which). The receptors were sampled from a man aged 25 to 40 who had been exposed to COVID-19.

This chain links TRBV10-3 with TRBJ1-1, with 10 bases lining up with TRBD1. V trimming: 4 bases; J trimming: 1 base; junction bases outside the gene matches: 18. Germline V CDR1 and CDR2: ENHRY, SYGVKD. The CDR3 is made up of 20 amino acids. CDR3: CAISGDGRSGQGWSNTEAFF. The CDR3 nucleotides are TGTGCCATCAGTGGGGACGGCCGTTCGGGACAGGGGTGGTCGAACACTGAAGCTTTCTTT.

V and J are TRBV12-3 or TRBV12-4 and TRBJ1-1; 7 bases agree with TRBD1. The CDR3 loop spans 12 amino acids. V lost 6 bases to trimming and J lost 10 bases; unmatched junction nucleotides: 8. CDR3 nucleotide sequence: TGTGCCAGCAGGCTCAACAGGGGACCAGCTTTCTTT. Its protein product is CASRLNRGPAFF.

The J gene is TRBJ2-3, the V gene TRBV5-4; 11 nucleotides agree with TRBD2. The germline V gene has CDR1 SGHNT and CDR2 YYREEE (reference sequence). CDR3 size: 18 residues. After removal of 3 bases from V and 2 bases from J, the junction contained 11 bases not matched to a gene. CDR3 protein: CASSSLVASGGSTDTQYF. As DNA, the CDR3 is TGTGCCAGCAGCTCCCTAGTGGCTAGCGGGGGGTCCACAGATACGCAGTATTTT.

V usage is TRBV7-9 and J usage is TRBJ2-5; possible D gene TRBD1, 5 bases. The V end was cut by 2 bases, the J end by 1 base, with 20 bases between. The CDR3 loop spans 18 amino acids. Per the germline V gene, CDR1 is SEHNR and CDR2 is FQNEAQ (reference sequence). The DNA of the CDR3 is TGTGCCAGCAGCTTAAATTTGGGGCACAGGCCGCTCCAAGAGACCCAGTACTTC. Translating gives CASSLNLGHRPLQETQYF. Variable domain in full (rest from reference TRBV7-9 and TRBJ2-5): DTGVSQNPRHKITKRGQNVTFRCDPISEHNRLYWYRQTLGQGPEFLTYFQNEAQLEKSRLLSDRFSAERPKGSFSTLEIQRTEQGDSAMYLCASSLNLGHRPLQETQYFGPGTRLLVL.

J is TRBJ2-2 and V is TRBV4-1, with 10 bases identical to TRBD2. The CDR3 has 18 residues. V lost 1 base to trimming and J lost 6 bases; unmatched junction nucleotides: 11. Per germline, CDR1 MGHRA and CDR2 YSYEKL. CDR3 amino acids: CASSQGFLASGGAGELFF. The CDR3 DNA reads TGCGCCAGCAGCCAAGGGTTCCTGGCCAGCGGGGGGGCCGGGGAGCTGTTTTTT.

The rearrangement links TRBV6-5 to TRBJ1-2; 8 bases match TRBD1. V lost 4 bases and J lost 4; bases outside the gene matches: 8. CDR1 and CDR2 (germline): MNHEY, SVGAGI. This CDR3 is built from 15 residues. CDR3 residues: CASSLTGTGIYGYTF. For the CDR3, the DNA is TGTGCCAGCAGTTTGACCGGGACAGGCATCTATGGCTACACCTTC.

CDR3 sequence reads: CASGQGQGTYEQYF. Written as DNA, the CDR3 is TGTGCCAGCGGACAGGGTCAAGGGACCTACGAGCAGTACTTC. The gene calls are TRBV2 and TRBJ2-7, with 8 bases that match TRBD1. The CDR3 totals 14 residues. CDR1 is SNHLY, CDR2 FYNNEI, per germline. Trimming removed 8 bases from V and 2 bases from J; junction bases left unmatched: 8.

V gene TRBV29-1 combines with J gene TRBJ2-3; D not resolved. Trimming took 4 bases from V and 4 from J, leaving 6 bases between them. Germline V lookup: CDR1 SQVTM, CDR2 ANQGSEA. This CDR3 has 11 residues. CDR3 nucleotides: TGCAGCGTTGCCCCTTCAGATACGCAGTATTTT. Protein product: CSVAPSDTQYF.

The V gene is TRBV11-3, the J gene TRBJ2-3; 7 bases align to TRBD1. With V trimmed by 4 bases and J by 4 bases, 5 bases remained unmatched. CDR1 SGHNT and CDR2 YENEEA come from the germline V gene. The CDR3 runs to 14 residues. CDR3 nucleotides: TGTGCCAGCAGCTCAAGACAGGGCGCAGATACGCAGTATTTT. Translating gives CASSSRQGADTQYF.

The chain recombines TRBV7-9 with TRBJ1-2, with D uncertain. Germline V lookup: CDR1 SEHNR, CDR2 FQNEAQ (reference sequence). The CDR3 is 13 amino acids. V was cut by 1 base and J by 8 bases, with 11 bases left in between. DNA of the CDR3: TGTGCCAGCAGCTTAGTTGTCGGCGGGGGCTACACCTTC. It specifies CASSLVVGGGYTF.